Many counts were recorded for the clone carrying this TCR beta chain. Its cognate antigen is unknown. The CDR3 sequence is 16 residues long. V was pared by 5 bases and J by 2 bases, with 16 bases between. Germline V gene data show CDR1 as SGHTA and CDR2 as FQGNSA. The sample comes from a study of T cells after yellow fever vaccination. The study's findings and limits: It was the secondary response that reached its peak faster, day 5 versus 15, but it was weaker. Post-booster samples contained most primary-vaccination clones (around 96% CD4, 70% to 90% CD8).

5'RACE template switching generated TCR cDNA, adding a universal primer site and UMIs. TCRdb passed the 5' RACE reads through MiXCR, listing each CDR3 protein once. The sample holds 95,000 to 150,000 distinct CDR3 sequences, 7.4% seen once. The clonotype was recovered from a young man who received the YFV17D yellow fever vaccine. The source was CD4+ T cells sorted from PBMCs, collected approximately 11 days after the first yellow fever vaccination. The chain employs TRBV7-2 and TRBJ1-5; possible D gene TRBD1, 6 bases. CDR3 sequence reads: CASSPGEGIGNQPQHF. In DNA form, the CDR3 reads TGTGCCAGCAGCCCAGGGGAGGGAATCGGCAATCAGCCCCAGCATTTT.